The table lists the clone carrying this TCR beta chain with a few counts. Its antigen is undetermined. One entry per CDR3 protein, called by TCRdb with MiXCR from the reads. This sample carries about 110,000 distinct CDR3 sequences, over 9.5% of them seen once, and the ten largest clones take approximately 33%. This sample is part of a study of T cell repertoires in cytomegalovirus infection. The wider study: Public TCR beta signatures provided an indication of both CMV infection and a matching HLA type.

Notes on the study in general: In two of eight donors, the top clonotype was HLA-C-restricted CMV-specific. Based on cumulative public TCR beta family frequency, carriers of CMV plus the relevant HLA were identified.

The receptor was isolated from a human donor in good health (CMV status not recorded). Some clones in this sample may be carry-over from other donors' samples. Sequencing input: PBMCs, sequenced either directly or after in vitro stimulation (not recorded which).

CDR3 protein: CASSYRGVEQFF. The CDR3 region has the DNA TGTGCCAGCAGTTACCGGGGGGTTGAGCAGTTCTTC. The chain couples TRBV6-2 or TRBV6-3 to TRBJ2-1, with 7 bases matching TRBD2. The V gene end was trimmed by 2 bases and the J gene end by 9 bases; junction bases not matched to a gene: 1. CDR3 length equals 12 residues. The germline V gene has CDR1 MNHEY and CDR2 SVGEGT.